This T cell receptor (beta chain) was sequenced in a study of T cell responses to AZD1222 COVID-19 vaccine. On the study more broadly: Researchers grouped second doses given at about 4 or about 12 weeks into one pool. Overall study findings and caveats: Donors in the cohort were predominantly white British and more often female, and clonal diversity was possibly underestimated. None of the repertoires were sampled until the peak T cell response had passed. Nearly half of spike-specific TCRs reportedly go after variant regions that carry no mutations.

To note about this clone: Its target is unknown.

Repertoires were generated with immunoSEQ multiplex PCR, while TCRdb's copy carries only in-frame clones and drops some. The table has roughly 71,000 clones, less than 85% seen once; the top ten hold roughly 21%. The ends were cut back, 1 base at V and 0 bases at J, with 13 bases in the middle. The CDR3 extends over 17 amino acids. CDR1 is SGHTA and CDR2 is FQGNSA in the germline V gene. Sequencing used peripheral blood, obtained on day 0 of AZD1222 vaccination. V usage is TRBV7-2 and J usage is TRBJ1-3; D ambiguous. This receptor was obtained from an adult in good health. DNA for the CDR3: TGTGCCAGCAGCTTAGGGACTTCAGGAGACTCTGGAAACACCATATATTTT. It is translated as CASSLGTSGDSGNTIYF.